This T cell receptor beta chain was found in a study of T cells after yellow fever vaccination. TCRdb re-analysed the 5' RACE reads in MiXCR, keeping a single row per CDR3 protein. The sample includes 450,000 to 650,000 distinct CDR3 sequences, roughly 22% seen only once; the top ten take about 17%. The TCR comes from a man between 18 and 29 years old who received the YFV17D yellow fever vaccine. The specimen was PBMCs, collected roughly 23 days after the first yellow fever vaccination.

CDR3 bases: TGCGCCAGCAGTAAGGAGGGGGGCGGAGGCTACACCTTC. Protein: CASSKEGGGGYTF. The V gene is TRBV5-1, the J gene TRBJ1-2, with D possibly matching TRBD1 (6 bases). V shed 5 bases and J shed 8 bases, with 16 bases lying between them. The length of the CDR3 is 13 residues. Germline V gene data show CDR1 as SGHRS and CDR2 as YFSETQ.